This T cell receptor beta chain was profiled in a study of cytomegalovirus exposure and HLA in healthy donors. The study, taken as a whole, reports: An analysis that was carried out later associated 15,000 to 20,000 TCR beta sequences with HLA alleles at 0.05 false discovery rate. In a later analysis, an Asian-associated ancestry cluster reportedly showed fewer N-insertions than the roughly 700-donor mean. Most TCRs appeared rarely, but some public TCRs recurred in many donors.

Amplification used 60 Vbeta primers and 13 Jbeta primers. Sequenced by immunoSEQ multiplex PCR; TCRdb stores in-frame clones only, minus some. The table has 130,000 or so clones, over 65% seen once; the top ten hold under 2%. CDR3 length: 14 amino acids. Trimming removed 7 bases from V and 2 bases from J; junction bases left unmatched: 4. Germline loops: CDR1 MNHEY, CDR2 SVGAGI. Comment on this clone: Its antigen is unidentified.

The specimen sequenced was PBMCs. The receptor's source is a female donor in good health and CMV-seropositive. The chain combines TRBV6-5 with TRBJ2-1; TRBD2 matches at 8 bases. The CDR3 DNA reads TGTGCCAGCAAGCCGGGACTAGCCTACAATGAGCAGTTCTTC. This translates into CASKPGLAYNEQFF.